The source of this T cell receptor beta chain is a study of OX40 agonist ivuxolimab in advanced cancers. In its sample, this clone was seen once. As yet, its antigen is unknown. CDR1 LGHNA and CDR2 YNFKEQ come from the germline V gene. CDR3 length: 17 residues. The V end was cut by 1 base, the J end by 8 bases, with 21 bases between. The study, taken as a whole, reports: Some patients who did not respond also had low normalized T-cell clonal expansion.

Assay: immunoSEQ multiplex PCR; the TCRdb copy retains only in-frame clones and omits some. The top ten hold less than 30% of the sample, which has around 30,000 clones, approximately 89% seen once. The origin of this receptor is an adult with an advanced solid tumor such as melanoma, head and neck, liver or kidney cancer. The sequencing used CD4+ or CD8+ T cells sorted from blood, collected in a trial of the OX40 agonist ivuxolimab. The V and J genes are TRBV4-2 and TRBJ2-1; a possible D gene is TRBD1 (6 bases). CDR3 amino acids: CASSQVAGVVLTDEQFF. The CDR3 bases are TGTGCCAGCAGCCAAGTGGCAGGGGTCGTCCTAACTGATGAGCAGTTCTTC.